This T cell receptor (beta chain) was retrieved from a study of T-cell memory formation after mild COVID-19. Findings and limits, study-wide: Cross-reactive memory appears to have joined, as suggested by some responding clones showing up in pre-infection memory.

Via MiXCR, TCRdb re-called the 5' RACE reads, giving one row per CDR3 protein. The sample records 350,000 to 500,000 distinct CDR3 sequences, 20% being singletons. Worth noting for this clonotype: Its cognate antigen is unknown.

There are 14 residues in the CDR3. Germline V lookup: CDR1 KGHDR, CDR2 SFDVKD. V dropped 2 bases and J dropped 6 bases, with 10 bases sitting between them. The TCR originated in an adult woman who had mild COVID-19 (a few samples of this study predate the infection). Cell type and time point are not known. The chain joins TRBV24-1 to TRBJ2-1; no firm D call. The sample consisted of PBMCs or a T cell subset sorted from them (not recorded which). CDR3 sequence reads: CATSDSPGPNEQFF. The CDR3, as DNA: TGTGCCACCAGTGATTCCCCAGGTCCCAATGAGCAGTTCTTC.